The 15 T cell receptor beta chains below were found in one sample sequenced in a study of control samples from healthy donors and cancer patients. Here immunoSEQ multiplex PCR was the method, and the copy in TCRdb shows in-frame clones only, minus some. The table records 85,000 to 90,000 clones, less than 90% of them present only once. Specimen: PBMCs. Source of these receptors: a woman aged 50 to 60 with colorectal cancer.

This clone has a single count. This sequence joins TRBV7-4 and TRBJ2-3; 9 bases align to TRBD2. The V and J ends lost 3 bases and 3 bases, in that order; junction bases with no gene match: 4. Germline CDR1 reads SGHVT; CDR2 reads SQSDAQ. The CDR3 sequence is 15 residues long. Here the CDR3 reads CASSLSLAGTDTQYF. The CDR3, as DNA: TGTGCCAGCAGCTTGAGCCTAGCGGGGACAGATACGCAGTATTTT. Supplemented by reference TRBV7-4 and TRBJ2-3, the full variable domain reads GAGVSQSPRYKVAKRGRDVALRCDSISGHVTLYWYRQTLGQGSEVLTYSQSDAQRDKSGRPSGRFSAERPERSVSTLKIQRTEQGDSAVYLCASSLSLAGTDTQYFGPGTRLTVL.

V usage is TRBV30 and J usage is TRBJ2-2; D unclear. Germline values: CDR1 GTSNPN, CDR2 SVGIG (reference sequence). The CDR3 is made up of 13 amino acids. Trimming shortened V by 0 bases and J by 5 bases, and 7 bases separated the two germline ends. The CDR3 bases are TGTGCCTGGAGTGTGTCTGGGACCGGGGAGCTGTTTTTT. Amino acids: CAWSVSGTGELFF.

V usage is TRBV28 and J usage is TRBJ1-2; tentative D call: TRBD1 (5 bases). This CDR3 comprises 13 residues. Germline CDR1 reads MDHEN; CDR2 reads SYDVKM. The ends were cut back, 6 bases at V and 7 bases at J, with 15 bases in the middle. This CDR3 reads CASRAGGSSGYTF. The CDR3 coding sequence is TGTGCCAGCAGAGCGGGGGGTTCTAGTGGCTACACCTTC.

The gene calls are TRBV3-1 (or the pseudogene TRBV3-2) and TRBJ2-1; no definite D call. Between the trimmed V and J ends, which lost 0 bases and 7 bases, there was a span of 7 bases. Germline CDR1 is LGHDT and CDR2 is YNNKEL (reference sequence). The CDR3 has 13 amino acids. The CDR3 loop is CASSQDAGNEQFF. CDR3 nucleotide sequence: TGTGCCAGCAGCCAAGATGCCGGGAATGAGCAGTTCTTC.

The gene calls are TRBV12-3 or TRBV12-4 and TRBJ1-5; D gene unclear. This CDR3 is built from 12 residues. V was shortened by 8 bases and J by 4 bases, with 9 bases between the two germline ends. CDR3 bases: TGTGCCAGCGGCCCCGGGAATCAGCCCCAGCATTTT. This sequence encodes CASGPGNQPQHF.

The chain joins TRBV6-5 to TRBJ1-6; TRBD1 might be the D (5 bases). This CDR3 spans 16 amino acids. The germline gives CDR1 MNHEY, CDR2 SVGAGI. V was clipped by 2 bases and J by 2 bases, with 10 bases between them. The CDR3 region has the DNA TGTGCCAGCAGTTACGGGGCTAGCACCTATAATTCACCCCTCCACTTT. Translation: CASSYGASTYNSPLHF.

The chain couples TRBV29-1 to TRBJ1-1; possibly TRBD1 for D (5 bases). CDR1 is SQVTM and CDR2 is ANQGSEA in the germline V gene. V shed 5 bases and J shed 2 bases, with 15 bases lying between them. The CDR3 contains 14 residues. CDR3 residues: CSVLRVGGNTEAFF. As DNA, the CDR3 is TGCAGCGTTCTCCGCGTGGGGGGAAACACTGAAGCTTTCTTT.

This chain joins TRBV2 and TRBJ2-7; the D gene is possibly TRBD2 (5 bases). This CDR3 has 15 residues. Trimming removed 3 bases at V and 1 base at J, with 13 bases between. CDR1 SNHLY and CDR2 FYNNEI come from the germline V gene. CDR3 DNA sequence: TGTGCCAGCAGTGACCCCGGGAAGGGATCCTACGAGCAGTACGTC. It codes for CASSDPGKGSYEQYV.

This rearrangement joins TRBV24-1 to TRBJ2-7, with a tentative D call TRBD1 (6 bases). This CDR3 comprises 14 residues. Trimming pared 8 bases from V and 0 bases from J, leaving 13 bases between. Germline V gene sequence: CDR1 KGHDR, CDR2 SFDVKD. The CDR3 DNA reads TGTGCCACCATAGGACAGCCGAGCTCCTACGAGCAGTACGTC. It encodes CATIGQPSSYEQYV.

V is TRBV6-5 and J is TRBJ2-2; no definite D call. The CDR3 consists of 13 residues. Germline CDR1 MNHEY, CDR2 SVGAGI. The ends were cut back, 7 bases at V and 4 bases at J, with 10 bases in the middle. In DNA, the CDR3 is TGTGCCAGCACTTCGCCCATCACCGGGGAGCTGTTTTTT. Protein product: CASTSPITGELFF.

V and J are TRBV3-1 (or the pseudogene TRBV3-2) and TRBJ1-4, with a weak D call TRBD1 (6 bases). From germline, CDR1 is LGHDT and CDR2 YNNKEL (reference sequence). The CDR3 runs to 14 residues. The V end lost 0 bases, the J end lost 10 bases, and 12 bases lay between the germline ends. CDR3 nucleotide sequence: TGTGCCAGCAGCCAAGATGGGGGGCGCGGAAAACTGTTTTTT. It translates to CASSQDGGRGKLFF.

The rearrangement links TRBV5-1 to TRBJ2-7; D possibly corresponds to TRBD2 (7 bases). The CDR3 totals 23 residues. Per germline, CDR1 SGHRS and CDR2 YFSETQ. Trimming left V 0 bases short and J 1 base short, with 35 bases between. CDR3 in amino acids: CASSLARGAGDYLNWSHSYEQYV. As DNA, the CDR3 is TGCGCCAGCAGCTTGGCCCGGGGGGCGGGGGACTACCTAAACTGGTCCCATTCCTACGAGCAGTACGTC.

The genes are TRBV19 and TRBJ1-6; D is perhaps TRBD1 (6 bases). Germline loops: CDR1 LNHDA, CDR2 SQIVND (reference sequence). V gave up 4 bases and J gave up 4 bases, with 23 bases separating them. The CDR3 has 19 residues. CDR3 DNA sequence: TGTGCCAGTAGTACTGCCAGGGGAAAAGGAAGGGTTTATAATTCACCCCTCCACTTT. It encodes CASSTARGKGRVYNSPLHF.

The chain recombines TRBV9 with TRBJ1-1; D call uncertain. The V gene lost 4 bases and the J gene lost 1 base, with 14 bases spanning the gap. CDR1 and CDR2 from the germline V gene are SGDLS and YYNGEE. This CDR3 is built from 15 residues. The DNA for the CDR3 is TGTGCCAGCAGCCAAGGGAACGGTTGGAACACTGAAGCTTTCTTT. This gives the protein CASSQGNGWNTEAFF.

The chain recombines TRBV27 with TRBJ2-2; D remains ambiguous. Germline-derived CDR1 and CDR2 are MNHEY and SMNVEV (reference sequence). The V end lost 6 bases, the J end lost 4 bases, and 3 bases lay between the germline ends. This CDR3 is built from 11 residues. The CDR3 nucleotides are TGTGCCAGCAGGAGCACCGGGGAGCTGTTTTTT. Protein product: CASRSTGELFF.